This TCR beta chain was sequenced during a study of blood T cells in healthy people across ages. The sample holds a few counts of this clonotype. It was with a sample-barcoded 5' primer and a J-beta primer mix that a second PCR of roughly 7 to 12 cycles was run. MiXCR, run by TCRdb on the 5' RACE reads, gives a single entry per CDR3 protein. The table lists 450,000 to 600,000 distinct CDR3 sequences, roughly a quarter of them singletons. Germline values: CDR1 SGHRS, CDR2 YFSETQ. This CDR3 has 16 residues. The V segment lost 0 bases and the J segment 4 bases; nucleotides outside the gene matches: 4. In addition, the sample was reused for a study of T cells of mothers and their children. That study adds: Reads recorded for TCR beta CDR3 numbered over 9 million per mother and roughly 3 million per child.

Material: blood. V usage is TRBV5-1 and J usage is TRBJ2-2; 9 bases align to TRBD2. The TCR originated in a boy between 2 and 15 years old in good health. CDR3 DNA sequence: TGCGCCAGCAGCTTGGAAAGCGGGGGGCGCACCGGGGAGCTGTTTTTT. It is translated as CASSLESGGRTGELFF.